This is a list of T cell receptor beta chains from one sample in a study of blood T cell repertoires in COVID-19. Assay used: immunoSEQ multiplex PCR; TCRdb lists only in-frame clones, some missing. The table records around 250,000 clones, around nine tenths of them present only once. The specimen was PBMCs or T cells enriched from blood (not recorded which). Source of these receptors: a woman between 35 and 50 years old who had been exposed to COVID-19. Both conserved end residues are part of each CDR3. A D gene is named only where the DNA matches it firmly. Part of the rows lack a size; the others show once, few, many or a class for expanded clones.

clone_size d_call j_call v_call cdr3_nt cdr3_aa
few TRBD1 TRBJ2-1 TRBV6-5 TGTGCCAGCAGCGGTGGGACAGACGAGCAGTTCTTC CASSGGTDEQFF
- - TRBJ1-6 TRBV19 TGTGCCAGTATGAACAGTAATAATTCACCCCTCCACTTT CASMNSNNSPLHF
- - TRBJ1-3 TRBV6-5 TGTGCCAGCGACTCGAGCTCTGGAAACACCATATATTTT CASDSSSGNTIYF
once - TRBJ2-3 TRBV7-3 TGTGCCAGCAGCTTAACAGGGCCGGGGGATACGCAGTATTTT CASSLTGPGDTQYF
- TRBD1 TRBJ1-1 TRBV7-2 TGTGCCAGCAGCTCACACAGGGGTGCTTTCTTT CASSSHRGAFF
- - TRBJ1-2 TRBV4-3 TGCGCCAGCAGCCAAGATCTCGGGGGGTTAAATGGCTACACCTTC CASSQDLGGLNGYTF
- - TRBJ1-5 TRBV28 TGTGCCAGCAGTTTCTACCCTAAGGGGTCTAATCAGCCCCAGCATTTT CASSFYPKGSNQPQHF
- - TRBJ2-3 TRBV30 TGTGCCTGGAGTGTACTGGACACCACAGATACGCAGTATTTT CAWSVLDTTDTQYF
- - TRBJ1-6 TRBV2 TGTGCCAGCAGTTCCCGGGTTGGCCGAGGAAATTCACCCCTCCACTTT CASSSRVGRGNSPLHF
once - TRBJ1-5 TRBV28 TGTGCCAGCAGTTTCCAGGGAGGAGGGAGTCAGCCCCAGCATTTT CASSFQGGGSQPQHF
- TRBD1 TRBJ2-5 TRBV9 TGTGCCAGCAGCGTATCTCACGGGACAGGAGGGCAAGAGACCCAGTACTTC CASSVSHGTGGQETQYF
- TRBD2 TRBJ2-3 TRBV5-5 TGTGCCAGCAGCCCCCTAGCGGGAGCAGATACGCAGTATTTT CASSPLAGADTQYF
- - TRBJ1-5 TRBV12-3/TRBV12-4 TGTGCCAGCAGTTTAGCGCAGGGGACGCCCCAGCATTTT CASSLAQGTPQHF
- - TRBJ1-1 TRBV5-1 TGCGCCAGCAGCATCACTGACAGGTTTGGTGAAGCTTTCTTT CASSITDRFGEAFF
- - TRBJ1-2 TRBV27 TGTGCCAGCAGTTTCGCAAGGGGCCGGGAGAATGGCTACACCTTC CASSFARGRENGYTF
once - TRBJ1-3 TRBV27 TGTGCCAGCAGTGGACACAATACTGGAAACACCATATATTTT CASSGHNTGNTIYF
- - TRBJ1-1 TRBV11-2 TGTGCCAGCAGCTCTGAACCGGGGACTGAAGCTTTCTTT CASSSEPGTEAFF
few TRBD1 TRBJ1-4 TRBV9 TGTGCCAGCAGCGTATCAGGGGGGGAAAAACTGTTTTTT CASSVSGGEKLFF
once - TRBJ1-4 TRBV27 TGTGCCAGCAGTTTATCACCCCGGGCTAATGAAAAACTGTTTTTT CASSLSPRANEKLFF
few - TRBJ2-1 TRBV7-2 TGTGCCAGCAGCTTAGGCGGGGAGCAGTTCTTC CASSLGGEQFF
- - TRBJ2-5 TRBV9 TGTGCCAGCAGCCCAAATACAGGGATGGAGACCCAGTACTTC CASSPNTGMETQYF
few - TRBJ2-4 TRBV7-8 TGTGCCAGCAGCTTTCATAGCATTCAGTACTTC CASSFHSIQYF
- - TRBJ2-1 TRBV5-4 TGTGCCAGCAGCTTGGTAAGCGACAATGAGCAGTTCTTC CASSLVSDNEQFF
- - TRBJ1-5 TRBV24-1 TGTGCCACCAGTGATTCCCAGGGAAAGAGCAATCAGCCCCAGCATTTT CATSDSQGKSNQPQHF
- - TRBJ2-2 TRBV6-5 TGTGCCAGCAGTTACGACACTTTTAACACCGGGGAGCTGTTTTTT CASSYDTFNTGELFF
- - TRBJ2-5 TRBV5-6 TGTGCCAGCAGCCATCAGGGGCTGATGGAGACCCAGTACTTC CASSHQGLMETQYF
- - TRBJ2-3 TRBV24-1 TGTGCCACCAGTGATCCAGTCACAGATACGCAGTATTTT CATSDPVTDTQYF
- TRBD1 TRBJ1-4 TRBV28 TGTGCCAGCACCCTGGAGGATGGGGACAGCCTTTCCCCACCGAGAGAAAAACTGTTTTTT CASTLEDGDSLSPPREKLFF
- - TRBJ1-1 TRBV9 TGTGCCAGCAGCGTAGATGTGGGGCGGAACACTGAAGCTTTCTTT CASSVDVGRNTEAFF
- - TRBJ2-2 TRBV11-3 TGTGCCAGCAGTCCCCGGGGGTCGAACACCGGGGAGCTGTTTTTT CASSPRGSNTGELFF
- TRBD2 TRBJ2-1 TRBV5-4 TGTGCCAGCAGCCCGGGACTAGAAACGGATGAGCAGTTCTTC CASSPGLETDEQFF
- - TRBJ1-5 TRBV19 TGTGCCAGTAGTGCCGACACCTTCCGGGACACACGTTATTATAGCAATCAGCCCCAGCATTTT CASSADTFRDTRYYSNQPQHF